This T cell receptor beta chain was identified in a study of identical twins. TCRdb processed the 5' RACE reads anew with MiXCR; each CDR3 protein has one entry. This table has under 900,000 distinct CDR3 sequences, roughly 20% appearing once. V was clipped by 5 bases and J by 6 bases; unmatched bases: 9. This CDR3 is 13 amino acids long. Germline V gene sequence: CDR1 DFQATT, CDR2 SNEGSKA (reference sequence). Everyone who donated was a healthy Caucasian. This sample was shared with a second study, whose subject was T cells expressing NK-cell markers. That study adds: The share of CD8+ T cells held by dominant NKG2C+ clonotypes was about 1.0-8% in several donors. These clonotypes also led the CD3+CD56-NKG2C+ fraction in several donors.

This clonotype was sampled from a woman aged 18-29 years in good health. Sample: PBMCs. The V and J genes are TRBV20-1 and TRBJ2-7; the match to TRBD1 covers 8 bases. The CDR3 spells CSAFSGTGSEQYF. In nucleotides, the CDR3 is TGCAGTGCTTTTTCCGGGACAGGCTCCGAGCAGTACTTC.